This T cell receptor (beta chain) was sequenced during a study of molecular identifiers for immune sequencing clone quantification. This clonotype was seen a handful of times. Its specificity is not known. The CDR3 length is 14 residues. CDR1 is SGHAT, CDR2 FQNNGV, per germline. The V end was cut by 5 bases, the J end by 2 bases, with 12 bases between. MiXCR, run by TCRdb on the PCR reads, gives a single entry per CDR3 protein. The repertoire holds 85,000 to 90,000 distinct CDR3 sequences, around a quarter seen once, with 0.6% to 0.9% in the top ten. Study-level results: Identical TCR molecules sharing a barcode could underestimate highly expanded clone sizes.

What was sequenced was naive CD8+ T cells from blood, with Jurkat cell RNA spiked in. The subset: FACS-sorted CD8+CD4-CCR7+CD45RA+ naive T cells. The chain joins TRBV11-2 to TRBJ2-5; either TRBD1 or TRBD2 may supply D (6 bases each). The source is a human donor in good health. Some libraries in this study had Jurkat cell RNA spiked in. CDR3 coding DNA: TGTGCCAGCAGCCCGGGGGCCGAACAAGAGACCCAGTACTTC. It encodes CASSPGAEQETQYF.